The count of the clone carrying this TCR beta chain is one. Its matching antigen is unknown. Sequencing used immunoSEQ version 4 in survey mode. Template was genomic DNA at about 10 ng/uL, with up to about 1 ug used per sample. Sequencing used immunoSEQ multiplex PCR; TCRdb keeps in-frame clones, though not all of them. The table lists some 49,000 clones, 90% of them singletons. The sample is drawn from a study of persistence of HIV-infected CD4 T cells. In the study overall: Suppressive ART had lasted a median of about eight years. Notes on the study in general: Antigen-responding cells were enriched for degenerate expanded CDR3beta sequences.

Cells were stimulated nonspecifically with anti-CD3/anti-CD28 magnetic beads. Responding CD4+ T cells were sorted by upregulation of both CD40 ligand and CD69. CD8-depleted PBMCs were stimulated around 17 hours with anti-CD28/CD49d costimulation, CD40-blocking antibody and enfuvirtide. The germline V gene encodes CDR1 SGHRS and CDR2 YFSETQ. The V and J ends lost 4 bases and 0 bases respectively, with 14 bases between them. The CDR3 has 17 amino acids. The source material was CD4+ T cells sorted from PBMCs after approximately 18-hour stimulation, sampled from a patient who received antiretroviral therapy. The genes are TRBV5-1 and TRBJ2-6, with D possibly being TRBD1 (6 bases). This TCR came from an adult woman with HIV who was CMV-seropositive. CDR3 sequence: CASSPLDSSSGANVLTF. The CDR3 DNA sequence: TGCGCCAGCAGCCCGTTGGACAGTTCCTCTGGGGCCAACGTCCTGACTTTC.